This passage covers 20 T cell receptor beta chains from one sample sequenced in a study of blood T cell repertoires in COVID-19. The repertoire was sequenced with immunoSEQ multiplex PCR; TCRdb's copy has only in-frame clones and lacks some. The table has about 210,000 clones, around 82% seen once. Sequencing used PBMCs or T cells enriched from blood (not recorded which). These receptors were obtained from a man younger than 40 with acute COVID-19.

V and J are TRBV29-1 and TRBJ2-7, with D perhaps matching TRBD2 (5 bases). This CDR3 has 13 residues. The germline V gene has CDR1 SQVTM and CDR2 ANQGSEA. The ends were cut back, 3 bases at V and 5 bases at J, with 14 bases in the middle. The CDR3 reads CSVDPGKRDEQYF. The CDR3 nucleotides read TGCAGCGTTGATCCGGGGAAAAGAGACGAGCAGTACTTC.

This clone has just a few counts. The V gene is TRBV11-2, the J gene TRBJ2-2; D not resolved. CDR3 length: 14 amino acids. Trimming cost V 6 bases and J 1 base, with 9 bases left between them. Germline V CDR1 and CDR2: SGHAT, FQNNGV. CDR3 sequence: CASRHTKNTGELFF. CDR3 in DNA: TGTGCCAGCAGACACACTAAGAACACCGGGGAGCTGTTTTTT.

The chain employs TRBV5-1 and TRBJ1-6; weak D call: TRBD1 (6 bases). This CDR3 is built from 15 residues. Germline assignment: CDR1 SGHRS and CDR2 YFSETQ. Trimming took 4 bases from V and 4 from J, leaving 12 bases between them. This chain's CDR3 is CASSQGGGYNSPLHF. For the CDR3, the DNA is TGCGCCAGCAGCCAGGGAGGGGGTTATAATTCACCCCTCCACTTT.

A remark on this clone: Other DNA variants within this sample encode the same CDR3. This chain connects TRBV9 to TRBJ2-1; 7 bases match TRBD2. Per germline, CDR1 SGDLS and CDR2 YYNGEE. CDR3 length: 15 amino acids. The ends lost 0 bases at V and 1 base at J; junction bases unmatched: 1. Written as DNA, the CDR3 is TGTGCCAGCAGCGTAGACGGGGGGTCCTACAATGAGCAGTTCTTC. Protein sequence: CASSVDGGSYNEQFF.

This clone occurred a few times. The chain joins TRBV15 to TRBJ2-4, with D tentatively TRBD1 (5 bases). CDR3 size: 15 residues. Trimming shortened V by 6 bases and J by 0 bases, and 12 bases separated the two germline ends. Looked up from germline, CDR1 is LNHNV and CDR2 is YYDKDF (reference sequence). The CDR3 region has the DNA TGTGCCACCAGGGATCGTCAGGGAGCCAAAAACATTCAGTACTTC. Protein product: CATRDRQGAKNIQYF.

J is TRBJ1-1 and V is TRBV10-1; 8 bases match TRBD1. The CDR3 length is 13 residues. Germline assignment: CDR1 WNHNN and CDR2 SYGVQD (reference sequence). V shed 0 bases, J shed 8 bases, and the junction held 2 bases outside the gene matches. The CDR3 DNA reads as TGCGCCAGCAGTGAGTCTGGACAGGGCGAAGCTTTCTTT. This gives the protein CASSESGQGEAFF.

This rearrangement joins TRBV12-3 or TRBV12-4 to TRBJ1-5; D possibly corresponds to TRBD1 (5 bases). The CDR3 is made up of 13 amino acids. Trimming left V 6 bases short and J 6 bases short, with 12 bases between. In DNA form, the CDR3 reads TGTGCCAGCAGGACCAGGGATGGTCAGCCCCAGCATTTT. Translating gives CASRTRDGQPQHF.

This clone has only one observation. The chain links TRBV14 to TRBJ1-1; D possibly corresponds to TRBD1 (6 bases). Germline V gene lookup returns CDR1 SGHDN and CDR2 FVKESK. Trimming removed 4 bases from V and 0 bases from J, with 9 bases in between. The CDR3 is made up of 14 amino acids. CDR3 residues: CASSPGHLNTEAFF. CDR3 bases: TGTGCCAGCAGCCCGGGACACCTGAACACTGAAGCTTTCTTT.

This clone was seen only a few times. This rearrangement joins TRBV5-1 to TRBJ2-5; 15 positions agree with TRBD2. Trimming cost V 4 bases and J 3 bases; bases outside gene matches: 4. From germline, CDR1 is SGHRS and CDR2 YFSETQ. The CDR3 spans 16 residues. The DNA for the CDR3 is TGCGCCAGCAGCCTGGGGACTAGCGGGGGGAAAGAGACCCAGTACTTC. Its protein product is CASSLGTSGGKETQYF.

The V gene is TRBV6-2 or TRBV6-3, the J gene TRBJ2-7; 9 bases are a match to TRBD1. V gave up 2 bases and J gave up 4 bases; unmatched junction bases: 6. This CDR3 is built from 15 residues. Germline CDR1 reads MNHEY; CDR2 reads SVGEGT. CDR3 nucleotide sequence: TGTGCCAGCAGTTACGATAGGGACAGGGATTACGAGCAGTACTTC. Encoded protein: CASSYDRDRDYEQYF.

The chain links TRBV19 to TRBJ2-7; D might be TRBD2 (5 bases). The CDR3 has 12 amino acids. Per the germline V gene, CDR1 is LNHDA and CDR2 is SQIVND (reference sequence). The germline V and J ends were trimmed by 3 bases and 6 bases, with 9 bases remaining between them. The chain's CDR3 is CASSMSGVEQYF. The CDR3 bases are TGTGCCAGTAGTATGTCCGGGGTCGAGCAGTACTTC. The entire variable domain, with the rest obtained from reference TRBV19 and TRBJ2-7, is as follows: DGGITQSPKYLFRKEGQNVTLSCEQNLNHDAMYWYRQDPGQGLRLIYYSQIVNDFQKGDIAEGYSVSREKKESFPLTVTSAQKNPTAFYLCASSMSGVEQYFGPGTRLTVT.

The chain recombines TRBV10-1 with TRBJ1-3, with TRBD1 identical over 7 bases. The V gene end was trimmed by 10 bases and the J gene end by 0 bases; junction bases not matched to a gene: 6. The germline V gene encodes CDR1 WNHNN and CDR2 SYGVQD (reference sequence). The CDR3 is made up of 14 amino acids. The CDR3 region is CATSDRLSGNTIYF. The CDR3 bases are TGCGCCACCTCGGACAGGCTCTCTGGAAACACCATATATTTT.

This chain links TRBV5-1 with TRBJ1-2; possibly TRBD1 for D (6 bases). Germline values: CDR1 SGHRS, CDR2 YFSETQ. V shed 2 bases and J shed 6 bases, with 11 bases lying between them. The CDR3 contains 13 residues. The CDR3: CASSFTGRDGYTF. Written as DNA, the CDR3 is TGCGCCAGCAGCTTCACAGGGAGGGATGGCTACACCTTC. Supplemented by reference TRBV5-1 and TRBJ1-2, the full variable domain reads KAGVTQTPRYLIKTRGQQVTLSCSPISGHRSVSWYQQTPGQGLQFLFEYFSETQRNKGNFPGRFSGRQFSNSRSEMNVSTLELGDSALYLCASSFTGRDGYTFGSGTRLTVV.

V and J are TRBV28 and TRBJ2-3; tentative D call: TRBD1 (6 bases). The CDR3 has 15 amino acids. The V end lost 4 bases, the J end lost 4 bases, and 15 bases lay between the germline ends. Germline values: CDR1 MDHEN, CDR2 SYDVKM. In nucleotides, the CDR3 is TGTGCCAGCAGTTCCTCAGGGGATGTTTCAGATACGCAGTATTTT. The encoded protein is CASSSSGDVSDTQYF.

This clone was counted once. The rearrangement joins TRBV10-3 to TRBJ1-1; 8 nucleotides agree with TRBD1. The CDR3 length is 15 residues. With V trimmed by 3 bases and J by 3 bases, 6 bases remained unmatched. CDR1 is ENHRY, CDR2 SYGVKD, per germline. The CDR3 here is CAISDSTGAHTEAFF. CDR3 coding DNA: TGTGCCATCAGTGACTCGACAGGGGCCCACACTGAAGCTTTCTTT.

The J gene is TRBJ1-1, the V gene TRBV7-2; 8 bases map to TRBD1. Germline-derived CDR1 and CDR2 are SGHTA and FQGNSA. There are 16 residues in the CDR3. Germline trimming cut 4 bases from V and 6 bases from J; bases unmatched to any gene: 13. The CDR3 loop reads CASSSELGQVVSEAFF. The CDR3 DNA sequence: TGTGCCAGCAGCTCAGAGTTGGGACAGGTGGTCTCTGAAGCTTTCTTT.

The table lists this clone with a count of one. The chain employs TRBV28 and TRBJ2-7; no clear D. CDR3 length: 15 amino acids. In germline, CDR1 is MDHEN, CDR2 SYDVKM. Trimming pared 6 bases from V and 2 bases from J, leaving 17 bases between. CDR3 amino acids: CASSHLLGSTYEQYF. CDR3 nucleotides: TGTGCCAGCAGCCACCTCCTGGGCAGCACCTACGAGCAGTACTTC. Filled out from reference TRBV28 and TRBJ2-7, the complete variable domain reads DVKVTQSSRYLVKRTGEKVFLECVQDMDHENMFWYRQDPGLGLRLIYFSYDVKMKEKGDIPEGYSVSREKKERFSLILESASTNQTSMYLCASSHLLGSTYEQYFGPGTRLTVT.

J is TRBJ1-6 and V is TRBV9; D not certain. With 4 bases removed from V and 8 bases from J, the gap between germline ends came to 16 bases. CDR1 and CDR2 (germline): SGDLS, YYNGEE. The length of the CDR3 is 15 residues. The CDR3 DNA sequence: TGTGCCAGCAGCCCGCGCCGAGACGGGGATTCACCCCTCCACTTT. It specifies CASSPRRDGDSPLHF.

A note on this clone: A read error may be the cause here, since a much bigger clone is one base away. This sample includes further DNA sequences coding for the same CDR3. The chain combines TRBV5-1 with TRBJ1-1; a weak D match, TRBD1 (5 bases). This CDR3 region has 14 residues. Trimming shortened V by 0 bases and J by 1 base, and 7 bases separated the two germline ends. Per the germline V gene, CDR1 is SGHRS and CDR2 is YFSETQ. For the CDR3, the DNA is TGCGCCAGCAGCTTGGGACAGCGGAACACTGAAGCTTTCTTT. As protein: CASSLGQRNTEAFF.

V gene TRBV14 combines with J gene TRBJ2-1; 9 nucleotides agree with TRBD2. Unmatched junction bases numbered 8, after V lost 4 bases and J lost 7 bases. CDR3 length: 15 residues. Germline V gene lookup returns CDR1 SGHDN and CDR2 FVKESK. CDR3 residues: CASSPHAGGLNEQFF. CDR3 coding DNA: TGTGCCAGCAGCCCCCATGCGGGGGGGCTGAATGAGCAGTTCTTC. Full variable domain (missing parts from reference TRBV14 and TRBJ2-1): EAGVTQFPSHSVIEKGQTVTLRCDPISGHDNLYWYRRVMGKEIKFLLHFVKESKQDESGMPNNRFLAERTGGTYSTLKVQPAELEDSGVYFCASSPHAGGLNEQFFGPGTRLTVL.